These 5 T cell receptor beta chains share one sample of origin, sequenced in a study of blood T cell repertoires in COVID-19. TCRdb keeps only in-frame clones here, not all; method: immunoSEQ multiplex PCR. The table shows around 150,000 clones, with approximately 78% occurring only once. Input material: peripheral blood. The receptors were gathered from a human donor in a cohort sampled during active COVID-19.

The chain uses TRBV6-1 and TRBJ1-2; D ambiguous. Germline V lookup: CDR1 MNHNS, CDR2 SASEGT. V dropped 3 bases and J dropped 8 bases, with 13 bases sitting between them. The CDR3 sequence is 13 residues long. The CDR3 DNA is TGTGCCAGCAGTGAGAGTGCCGGGTTCGGCTACACCTTC. It translates to CASSESAGFGYTF.

A remark on this clone: This same CDR3 is encoded by further DNA sequences in the sample. CDR3 DNA sequence: TGTGCCAGCAGCTTAGACCGCTACGAGCAGTACTTC. It codes for CASSLDRYEQYF. The chain links TRBV11-2 to TRBJ2-7; the D is unclear. V was shortened by 0 bases and J by 3 bases, with 3 bases between the two germline ends. CDR1 is SGHAT and CDR2 is FQNNGV in the germline V gene. This CDR3 is built from 12 residues.

The chain has TRBV9 and TRBJ2-1, with 8 bases that match TRBD2. With V trimmed by 4 bases and J by 5 bases, 5 bases remained unmatched. This CDR3 has 14 amino acids. Germline CDR1 reads SGDLS; CDR2 reads YYNGEE. CDR3 in amino acids: CASSSRGEDNEQFF. The CDR3 DNA reads as TGTGCCAGCAGCTCGCGGGGGGAGGACAATGAGCAGTTCTTC.

The chain couples TRBV29-1 to TRBJ1-3; D remains ambiguous. Germline V gene data show CDR1 as SQVTM and CDR2 as ANQGSEA. Trimming removed 7 bases from V and 0 bases from J, with 7 bases in between. The CDR3 length is 12 residues. CDR3 loop: CSGTGSGNTIYF. The CDR3 DNA follows: TGCAGCGGCACCGGCTCTGGAAACACCATATATTTT.

This clone was seen just once. The CDR3 sequence is CASSEAGRDNSPLHF. The CDR3 region has the DNA TGTGCCAGCAGTGAAGCCGGGAGGGATAATTCACCCCTCCACTTT. This chain uses TRBV6-1 with TRBJ1-6; D remains unclear. This CDR3 has 15 residues. Trimming took off 0 bases at V and 5 bases at J, with 8 bases between the two ends. In germline, CDR1 is MNHNS, CDR2 SASEGT.